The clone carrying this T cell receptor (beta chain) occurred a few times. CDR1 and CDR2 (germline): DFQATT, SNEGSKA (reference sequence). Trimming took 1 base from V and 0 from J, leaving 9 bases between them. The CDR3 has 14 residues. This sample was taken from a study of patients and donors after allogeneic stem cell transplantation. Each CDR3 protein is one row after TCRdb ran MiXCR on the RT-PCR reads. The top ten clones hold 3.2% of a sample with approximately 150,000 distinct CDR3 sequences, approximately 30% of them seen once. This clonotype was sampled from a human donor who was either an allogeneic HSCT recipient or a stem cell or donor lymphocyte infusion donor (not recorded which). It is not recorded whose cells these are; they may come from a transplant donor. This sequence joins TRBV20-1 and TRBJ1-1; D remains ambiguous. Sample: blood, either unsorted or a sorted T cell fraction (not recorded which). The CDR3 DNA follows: TGCAGTGCTAGAGCCCCGAAGATGAACACTGAAGCTTTCTTT. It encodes CSARAPKMNTEAFF.